The clone carrying this TCR beta chain turned up a few times. Its antigen is still unknown. The sample comes from a study of OX40 agonist ivuxolimab in advanced cancers. Study at large: Patients with prior anti-PD-1, anti-PD-L1 or anti-CTLA-4 therapy were eligible; approximately 40% had some. In three patients, partial responses were observed, one with hepatocellular carcinoma and two with cutaneous melanoma.

The study's findings and limits: Several nonresponders also turned out to have low normalized T-cell clonal expansion.

Repertoires were generated with immunoSEQ multiplex PCR, while TCRdb's copy carries only in-frame clones and drops some. The profile shows over 85,000 clones, about 91% of them singletons. This receptor was identified in an adult with an advanced solid tumor such as melanoma, head and neck, liver or kidney cancer. The sequenced sample was CD4+ or CD8+ T cells sorted from blood, obtained in a trial of the OX40 agonist ivuxolimab.

In DNA, the CDR3 is TGTGCCAGCACCGGGACAGGGTGGGGGGACACTGAAGCTTTCTTT. It translates to CASTGTGWGDTEAFF. This chain uses TRBV27 with TRBJ1-1; TRBD1 matches 9 bases. CDR3 length: 15 residues. V trimming: 7 bases; J trimming: 3 bases; junction bases outside the gene matches: 9. Germline CDR1 reads MNHEY; CDR2 reads SMNVEV (reference sequence).